This passage covers 32 T cell receptor beta chains from one sample sequenced in a study of PD-L1 blockade in urothelial cancer. The table came from immunoSEQ multiplex PCR; TCRdb's copy has only in-frame clones and leaves some out. The sample records about 35,000 clones, approximately 80% being singletons. The source material was PBMCs, sampled around atezolizumab (anti-PD-L1) treatment. These receptors all stem from a man between 65 and 85 years old with urothelial cancer.

The genes are TRBV7-2 and TRBJ2-5, with TRBD2 matching 13 bases. V shed 4 bases and J 1 base; nucleotides not matched to a gene: 3. Germline V lookup: CDR1 SGHTA, CDR2 FQGNSA. This CDR3 has 16 amino acids. This CDR3 is CASSSTSGRAQETQYF. The DNA for the CDR3 is TGTGCCAGCAGCTCTACTAGCGGGAGGGCCCAAGAGACCCAGTACTTC.

V usage is TRBV19 and J usage is TRBJ2-3, with D tentatively TRBD1 (6 bases). Trimming pared 5 bases from V and 2 bases from J, leaving 20 bases between. CDR3 length equals 17 residues. In germline, CDR1 is LNHDA, CDR2 SQIVND (reference sequence). The CDR3 sequence: CASSLAGQTGPTDTQYF. Here the CDR3 DNA reads TGTGCCAGTAGTCTCGCCGGACAGACTGGACCCACAGATACGCAGTATTTT.

CDR3 sequence: CSVGAEGHTHQYF. CDR3 bases: TGCAGCGTGGGGGCTGAGGGACACACACATCAGTACTTC. The J gene is TRBJ2-7, the V gene TRBV29-1, with D maybe TRBD1 (6 bases). This CDR3 is built from 13 residues. Trimming removed 6 bases at V and 10 bases at J, with 22 bases between. Germline V gene sequence: CDR1 SQVTM, CDR2 ANQGSEA.

The CDR3, as DNA: TGCGCCAGCAGCCCAGGGCGCTCGGGAAACACCATATATTTT. It encodes CASSPGRSGNTIYF. The chain joins TRBV4-3 to TRBJ1-3; TRBD1 is a possible D gene (5 bases). The CDR3 extends over 14 amino acids. From germline, CDR1 is LGHNA and CDR2 YSLEER. The V end was cut by 4 bases, the J end by 4 bases, with 11 bases between.

The chain is built from TRBV4-3 and TRBJ2-3; 7 bases fit TRBD1. The CDR3 runs to 17 residues. Per germline, CDR1 LGHNA and CDR2 YSLEER. The J segment lost 2 bases and the V segment lost 2 bases, leaving 10 bases of the junction unmatched. The CDR3 reads CASSQHPSGQITDTQYF. CDR3 coding DNA: TGCGCCAGCAGCCAACATCCCTCGGGACAGATCACAGATACGCAGTATTTT.

The V and J genes are TRBV6-5 and TRBJ2-7; D remains ambiguous. Germline V gives CDR1 MNHEY, CDR2 SVGAGI. The V end lost 2 bases, the J end lost 2 bases, and 13 bases lay between the germline ends. CDR3 length: 15 residues. Here the CDR3 DNA reads TGTGCCAGCAGTTACGGTTCAGCGATGCCCTACGAGCAGTACTTC. Its translation is CASSYGSAMPYEQYF.

The genes are TRBV28 and TRBJ1-1, with D unclear. V lost 6 bases and J lost 10, with 15 bases in between. Per germline, CDR1 MDHEN and CDR2 SYDVKM. The length of the CDR3 is 12 residues. In DNA form, the CDR3 reads TGTGCCAGCAGCTTGAGAGGGATCAGAGCTTTCTTT. This sequence encodes CASSLRGIRAFF.

The rearrangement links TRBV5-6 to TRBJ1-5; D ambiguous. This CDR3 region has 13 residues. CDR1 is SGHDT and CDR2 is YYEEEE in the germline V gene. V was trimmed by 4 bases and J by 5 bases, leaving 10 bases between them. CDR3 amino acids: CASSVRHYQPQHF. CDR3 nucleotides: TGTGCCAGCAGCGTTCGACACTATCAGCCCCAGCATTTT.

This chain links TRBV5-8 with TRBJ1-1, with TRBD1 matching 8 bases. Germline loops: CDR1 SGHTS, CDR2 YDEGEE. The CDR3 spans 16 residues. The J segment lost 5 bases and the V segment lost 1 base, leaving 10 bases of the junction unmatched. The CDR3 region is CASSLRQGAGMTEAFF. The DNA of the CDR3 is TGTGCCAGCAGCTTGAGGCAGGGGGCGGGGATGACTGAAGCTTTCTTT.

V is TRBV28 and J is TRBJ2-5; TRBD2 matches 14 bases. Germline V CDR1 and CDR2: MDHEN, SYDVKM. V lost 3 bases, J lost 5 bases, and 5 bases stayed unmatched. The CDR3 sequence is 16 residues long. Here the CDR3 DNA reads TGTGCCAGCAGTTTGGGACTAGCGGGAGTGGAGGAGACCCAGTACTTC. It codes for CASSLGLAGVEETQYF.

This clone was picked up a small number of times. The V and J genes are TRBV7-6 and TRBJ2-7, with D perhaps TRBD2 (7 bases). Germline assignment: CDR1 SGHVS and CDR2 FNYEAQ. The CDR3 is 15 residues long. V was trimmed by 3 bases and J by 1 base, leaving 13 bases between them. Written as DNA, the CDR3 is TGTGCCAGCAGCTTGGCGCGGGGGCAGTCCTACGAGCAGTACTTC. This gives the protein CASSLARGQSYEQYF.

The chain is built from TRBV7-9 and TRBJ2-2; D is unclear. Germline CDR1 reads SEHNR; CDR2 reads FQNEAQ (reference sequence). The germline V and J ends were trimmed by 5 bases and 9 bases, with 13 bases remaining between them. This CDR3 region has 13 residues. The CDR3 here is CASSPLPGRELFF. CDR3 in DNA: TGTGCCAGCAGCCCCCTGCCCGGTAGGGAGCTGTTTTTT.

This chain connects TRBV12-5 to TRBJ2-6; D ambiguous. CDR3 length equals 13 residues. Germline CDR1 is LGHNT and CDR2 is FRNRAP. V lost 7 bases and J 1 base, leaving 5 bases between the germline ends. CDR3 region: CASAMSGANVLTF. CDR3 nucleotide sequence: TGTGCTAGTGCCATGTCTGGGGCCAACGTCCTGACTTTC. Complete variable domain (other parts from reference TRBV12-5 and TRBJ2-6): DARVTQTPRHKVTEMGQEVTMRCQPILGHNTVFWYRQTMMQGLELLAYFRNRAPLDDSGMPKDRFSAEMPDATLATLKIQPSEPRDSAVYFCASAMSGANVLTFGAGSRLTVL.

V gene TRBV5-1 combines with J gene TRBJ2-2; D is uncertain. V was trimmed by 2 bases and J by 3 bases, leaving 11 bases between them. The CDR3 spans 15 residues. Looked up from germline, CDR1 is SGHRS and CDR2 is YFSETQ. DNA of the CDR3: TGCGCCAGCAGCTTCCCATCAGGCCACACCGGGGAGCTGTTTTTT. It codes for CASSFPSGHTGELFF.

The J gene is TRBJ2-4, the V gene TRBV6-1; possibly TRBD1 for D (6 bases). This CDR3 is built from 13 residues. Germline lookup yields CDR1 MNHNS and CDR2 SASEGT. The ends were cut back, 7 bases at V and 5 bases at J, with 12 bases in the middle. DNA of the CDR3: TGTGCCAGCAACAGGGCCGGCCAAAACATTCAGTACTTC. This codes for CASNRAGQNIQYF.

The rearrangement uses TRBV6-1 and TRBJ1-2; 12 nucleotides agree with TRBD1. The CDR3 length is 17 residues. V trimming: 4 bases; J trimming: 1 base; junction bases outside the gene matches: 7. Germline V gene sequence: CDR1 MNHNS, CDR2 SASEGT. CDR3 in amino acids: CASSGRDRGPRNYGYTF. The CDR3 nucleotides are TGTGCCAGCAGTGGCCGGGACAGGGGGCCTCGTAACTATGGCTACACCTTC.

This chain joins TRBV7-2 and TRBJ1-4; tentatively, D is TRBD1 (5 bases). Trimming took 1 base from V and 4 from J, leaving 13 bases between them. Germline CDR1 SGHTA, CDR2 FQGNSA. This CDR3 is built from 16 residues. CDR3 region: CASSLEGAGLNEKLFF. CDR3 DNA: TGTGCCAGCAGCTTAGAAGGGGCAGGCCTTAATGAAAAACTGTTTTTT.

The rearrangement uses TRBV5-6 and TRBJ1-1; 12 bases line up with TRBD1. This CDR3 comprises 15 residues. Germline CDR1 SGHDT, CDR2 YYEEEE. V gave up 4 bases and J gave up 3 bases; unmatched junction bases: 4. CDR3: CASSRDRGLDTEAFF. CDR3 coding DNA: TGTGCCAGCAGCAGGGACAGGGGGCTTGACACTGAAGCTTTCTTT.

The chain combines TRBV15 with TRBJ1-2, with a possible D match to TRBD1 (5 bases). The V gene lost 0 bases and the J gene lost 3 bases, with 11 bases spanning the gap. CDR3 size: 15 residues. Germline V gene data show CDR1 as LNHNV and CDR2 as YYDKDF (reference sequence). CDR3 sequence reads: CATSRDRGWDYGYTF. In DNA, the CDR3 is TGTGCCACCAGCAGAGATCGGGGGTGGGACTATGGCTACACCTTC.

V usage is TRBV4-2 and J usage is TRBJ2-1; 9 nucleotides agree with TRBD1. This CDR3 comprises 17 residues. Germline V lookup: CDR1 LGHNA, CDR2 YNFKEQ. Losses at the gene ends were 4 bases for V and 3 bases for J; bases not matched to a gene: 10. The CDR3 region is CASSLRQWTGVYNEQFF. As DNA, the CDR3 is TGTGCCAGCAGCCTGAGACAATGGACAGGGGTCTACAATGAGCAGTTCTTC.

The chain joins TRBV7-6 to TRBJ2-2, with D uncertain. Germline CDR1 and CDR2: SGHVS and FNYEAQ. There are 14 residues in the CDR3. The V end was cut by 4 bases, the J end by 3 bases, with 9 bases between. CDR3 sequence reads: CASSWSQYTGELFF. The CDR3 nucleotides are TGTGCCAGCAGCTGGTCGCAGTACACCGGGGAGCTGTTTTTT.

The V call is TRBV2, the J call TRBJ2-5, with D possibly being TRBD2 (5 bases). There are 12 residues in the CDR3. Trimming cost V 6 bases and J 2 bases, with 7 bases left between them. Germline CDR1 reads SNHLY; CDR2 reads FYNNEI. The CDR3 DNA reads TGTGCCAGCAGGACGGGGCAAGAGACCCAGTACTTC. Amino acid sequence: CASRTGQETQYF. Full variable domain (remainder filled in from reference TRBV2 and TRBJ2-5): EPEVTQTPSHQVTQMGQEVILRCVPISNHLYFYWYRQILGQKVEFLVSFYNNEISEKSEIFDDQFSVERPDGSNFTLKIRSTKLEDSAMYFCASRTGQETQYFGPGTRLLVL.

The chain employs TRBV11-2 and TRBJ2-1, with TRBD1 identical over 8 bases. Germline trimming cut 5 bases from V and 2 bases from J; bases unmatched to any gene: 2. CDR3 length: 14 amino acids. CDR1 and CDR2 (germline): SGHAT, FQNNGV. The CDR3 coding sequence is TGTGCCAGCAGCGCAGGGGGCACCTACAATGAGCAGTTCTTC. This gives the protein CASSAGGTYNEQFF.

The rearrangement links TRBV30 to TRBJ1-6; weak D call: TRBD1 (5 bases). The CDR3 has 15 residues. CDR1 and CDR2 from the germline V gene are GTSNPN and SVGIG (reference sequence). The ends were cut back, 3 bases at V and 7 bases at J, with 16 bases in the middle. The CDR3 DNA sequence: TGTGCCTGGAGGCGCCCGGGGGTGGGCAATTCACCCCTCCACTTT. It is translated as CAWRRPGVGNSPLHF.

The chain recombines TRBV6-5 with TRBJ1-1; D might be TRBD1 (5 bases). Germline assignment: CDR1 MNHEY and CDR2 SVGAGI. The V and J ends lost 4 bases and 5 bases respectively, with 17 bases between them. The CDR3 has 15 amino acids. Written as DNA, the CDR3 is TGTGCCAGCAGTTTCACCGGGACTTTCGGGACTGAAGCTTTCTTT. This sequence encodes CASSFTGTFGTEAFF.

The J gene is TRBJ2-3, the V gene TRBV7-3, with D hard to call. The V end was cut by 4 bases, the J end by 4 bases, with 9 bases between. Per the germline V gene, CDR1 is SGHTA and CDR2 is FQGTGA. The CDR3 extends over 13 amino acids. The CDR3 region has the DNA TGTGCCAGCAGCTCCGGTACCTCAGATACGCAGTATTTT. It is translated as CASSSGTSDTQYF.

The V and J genes are TRBV2 and TRBJ1-1; D unclear. The CDR3 is made up of 13 amino acids. Germline V gene sequence: CDR1 SNHLY, CDR2 FYNNEI. The V gene lost 2 bases and the J gene lost 10 bases, with 14 bases spanning the gap. The CDR3 is CASSEMGAAAAFF. In DNA, the CDR3 is TGTGCCAGCAGTGAAATGGGCGCAGCCGCAGCTTTCTTT.

The V call is TRBV7-3, the J call TRBJ2-1, with D possibly TRBD2 on 6 matching bases. The CDR3 is made up of 15 amino acids. V lost 0 bases and J 9 bases, leaving 15 bases between the germline ends. CDR1 is SGHTA, CDR2 FQGTGA, per germline. The CDR3, as DNA: TGTGCCAGCAGCTTAACGGGGGGTTCGGTGGGTGAGCAGTTCTTC. Translating gives CASSLTGGSVGEQFF.

The rearrangement links TRBV19 to TRBJ1-1; no clear D gene. V lost 7 bases, J lost 0 bases, and 15 bases lay in between. The CDR3 spans 15 residues. CDR1 LNHDA and CDR2 SQIVND come from the germline V gene (reference sequence). CDR3 amino acids: CASIAAGRLNTEAFF. The CDR3 region has the DNA TGTGCCAGTATCGCCGCGGGGAGATTGAACACTGAAGCTTTCTTT.

This clone was found once. The CDR3 here is CASSWAGSQGETQYF. The CDR3 nucleotides read TGTGCCAGCTCTTGGGCGGGGTCACAGGGGGAGACCCAGTACTTC. The chain uses TRBV5-8 and TRBJ2-5; weak D call: TRBD1 (7 bases). This CDR3 region has 15 residues. The germline V gene encodes CDR1 SGHTS and CDR2 YDEGEE. V was cut by 7 bases and J by 5 bases, with 21 bases left in between.

The chain is built from TRBV7-2 and TRBJ1-1; perhaps TRBD1 as D (6 bases). Germline CDR1 reads SGHTA; CDR2 reads FQGNSA. V gave up 10 bases and J gave up 0 bases, with 12 bases separating them. The CDR3 totals 13 residues. The chain's CDR3 is CATGGQMNTEAFF. CDR3 bases: TGTGCCACCGGAGGACAGATGAACACTGAAGCTTTCTTT.

V is TRBV2 and J is TRBJ2-5, with D tentatively TRBD2 (6 bases). Germline V gives CDR1 SNHLY, CDR2 FYNNEI. CDR3 length: 13 residues. Trimming removed 7 bases at V and 5 bases at J, with 14 bases between. The CDR3 spells CASTGLWGETQYF. CDR3 in DNA: TGTGCCAGCACGGGACTGTGGGGGGAGACCCAGTACTTC.